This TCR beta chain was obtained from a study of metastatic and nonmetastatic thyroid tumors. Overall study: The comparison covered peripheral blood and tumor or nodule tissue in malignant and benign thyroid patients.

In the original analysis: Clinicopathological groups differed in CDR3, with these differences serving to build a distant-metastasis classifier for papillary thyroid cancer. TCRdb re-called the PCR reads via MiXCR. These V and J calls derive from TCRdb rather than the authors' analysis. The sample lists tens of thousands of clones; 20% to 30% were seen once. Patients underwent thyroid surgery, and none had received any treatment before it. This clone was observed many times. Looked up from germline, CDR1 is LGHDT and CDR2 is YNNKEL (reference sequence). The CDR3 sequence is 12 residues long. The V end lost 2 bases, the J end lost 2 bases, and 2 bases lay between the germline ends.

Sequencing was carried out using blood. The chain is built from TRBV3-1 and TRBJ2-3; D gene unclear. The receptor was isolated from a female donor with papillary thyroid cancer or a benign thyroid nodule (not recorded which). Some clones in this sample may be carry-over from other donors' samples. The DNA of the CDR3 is TGTGCCAGCAGCCAACCCACAGATACGCAGTATTTT. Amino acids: CASSQPTDTQYF.